Listed below are T cell receptor beta chains from one sample, sequenced in a study of vaccination and CD4 T cells after COVID-19. TCRdb reprocessed the PCR reads via MiXCR and lists one record per CDR3 protein. The sample includes 8,000 to 10,000 distinct CDR3 sequences, about half of them seen just once. Their antigen targets remain unknown. Sequences were obtained from CD4+ T cells from blood, cultured in vitro. The receptor source for this set is a human donor who had recovered from COVID-19. Each CDR3 is given with its conserved first and last residue. Each record gives: J gene, CDR3 length, V gene, CDR3 protein.

TRBJ1-2 | 15 | TRBV7-2 | CASSRGGSSDYGYTF
TRBJ1-1 | 13 | TRBV25-1 | CASSEYGTDEAFF
TRBJ1-2 | 13 | TRBV7-2 | CASIFGRGGGYTF
TRBJ2-5 | 13 | TRBV20-1 | CSARVGQGGTQYF
TRBJ2-1 | 16 | TRBV20-1 | CSASKLAGGPYNEQFF
TRBJ2-2 | 15 | TRBV24-1 | CATSRTGAGTGELFF
TRBJ1-5 | 17 | TRBV18 | CASSLYGTGDSNQPQHF
TRBJ1-2 | 12 | TRBV14 | CASSQQGYGYTF
TRBJ2-3 | 17 | TRBV15 | CATSSRKQGPVADTQYF
TRBJ2-1 | 15 | TRBV7-2 | CASSFGGRFNNEQFF
TRBJ1-5 | 17 | TRBV21-1 | CASSRRTGFYSNQPQHF
TRBJ1-2 | 13 | TRBV27 | CASSWGGAYGYTF
TRBJ1-6 | 15 | TRBV19 | CASSPPGHRDSPLHF
TRBJ1-2 | 16 | TRBV7-2 | CASSLQIRDRANGYTF
TRBJ2-5 | 11 | TRBV20-1 | CSARDWETQYF
TRBJ2-3 | 16 | TRBV12-5 | CASGLGASGTTDTQYF
TRBJ2-3 | 13 | TRBV28 | CASSDPGPDTQYF